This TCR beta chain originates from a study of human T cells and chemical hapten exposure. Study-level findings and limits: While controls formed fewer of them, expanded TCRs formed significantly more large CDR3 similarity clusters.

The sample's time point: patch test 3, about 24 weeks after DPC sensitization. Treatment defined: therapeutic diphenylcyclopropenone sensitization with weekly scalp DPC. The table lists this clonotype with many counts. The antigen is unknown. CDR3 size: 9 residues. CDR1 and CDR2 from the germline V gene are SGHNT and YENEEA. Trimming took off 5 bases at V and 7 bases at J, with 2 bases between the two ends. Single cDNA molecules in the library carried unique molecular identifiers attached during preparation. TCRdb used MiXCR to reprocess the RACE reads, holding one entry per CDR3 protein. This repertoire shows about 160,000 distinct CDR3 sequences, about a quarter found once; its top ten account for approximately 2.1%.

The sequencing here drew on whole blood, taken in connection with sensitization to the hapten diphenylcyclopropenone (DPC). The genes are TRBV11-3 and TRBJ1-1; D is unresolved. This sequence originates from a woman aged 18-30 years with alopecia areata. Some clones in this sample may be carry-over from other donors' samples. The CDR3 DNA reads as TGTGCCAGCAGCCTTGAAGCTTTCTTT. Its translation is CASSLEAFF.